A selection of T cell receptor beta chains follows, all from one sample in a study of shared clonotypes between healthy human individuals. Profiled with immunoSEQ multiplex PCR; TCRdb holds only in-frame clones, not every one. The table has about 1 million clones, roughly 70% seen once. Sequencing input: memory CD4+ T cells sorted from blood. The receptors stem from a man aged 18 to 30 in good health. Both conserved end residues are part of each CDR3. A D gene is named only where the DNA matches it firmly. The size of a clone is reported for some rows only, either as once, few or many, or as a class for expanded clones.

abundance: few; j_gene: TRBJ1-1; v_gene: TRBV30; d_gene: .; CDR3nt: TGTGCCTGGAGTTGGCTGAACACTGAAGCTTTCTTT; CDR3aa: CAWSWLNTEAFF
abundance: .; j_gene: TRBJ2-7; v_gene: TRBV30; d_gene: .; CDR3nt: TGTGCCTGGAATAAGGGAAACTCCTACGAGCAGTACTTC; CDR3aa: CAWNKGNSYEQYF
abundance: .; j_gene: TRBJ2-1; v_gene: TRBV5-6; d_gene: .; CDR3nt: TGTGCCAGCAGCCCGGGCTCGAGGAATGAGCAGTTCTTC; CDR3aa: CASSPGSRNEQFF
abundance: once; j_gene: TRBJ2-7; v_gene: TRBV19; d_gene: TRBD2; CDR3nt: TGTGCCAGTAGTATAACCCCCGGGAGGGGCGAGCAGTACTTC; CDR3aa: CASSITPGRGEQYF
abundance: .; j_gene: TRBJ2-7; v_gene: TRBV2; d_gene: TRBD1; CDR3nt: TGTGCCAGCAGGGACAGGTCCTACGAGCAGTACTTC; CDR3aa: CASRDRSYEQYF
abundance: .; j_gene: TRBJ2-7; v_gene: TRBV6-1; d_gene: .; CDR3nt: TGTGCCAGCAGTGACCGGCAGGGCTACGAGCAGTACTTC; CDR3aa: CASSDRQGYEQYF
abundance: many; j_gene: TRBJ2-7; v_gene: TRBV9; d_gene: .; CDR3nt: TGTGCCAGCAGCTACGATGGGACGGGCTCCTACGAGCAGTACTTC; CDR3aa: CASSYDGTGSYEQYF
abundance: .; j_gene: TRBJ1-1; v_gene: TRBV6-1; d_gene: .; CDR3nt: TGTGCCAGCAGTGATTCCCAGAACACTGAAGCTTTCTTT; CDR3aa: CASSDSQNTEAFF
abundance: .; j_gene: TRBJ2-1; v_gene: TRBV5-4; d_gene: TRBD2; CDR3nt: TGTGCCAGCAGCTCACCCGGGGAGGGCAAATACAATGAGCAGTTCTTC; CDR3aa: CASSSPGEGKYNEQFF
abundance: .; j_gene: TRBJ1-4; v_gene: TRBV7-9; d_gene: TRBD1; CDR3nt: TGTGCCAGCGCCCGAAGACTAGGGGGCAATGAAAAACTGTTTTTT; CDR3aa: CASARRLGGNEKLFF
abundance: .; j_gene: TRBJ1-3; v_gene: TRBV4-1; d_gene: .; CDR3nt: TGCGCCAGCAGCCAAGGGGTTGGAAACACCATATATTTT; CDR3aa: CASSQGVGNTIYF
abundance: .; j_gene: TRBJ1-4; v_gene: TRBV19; d_gene: .; CDR3nt: TGTGCCAGTAGTATGGACAGCGAAAAACTGTTTTTT; CDR3aa: CASSMDSEKLFF
abundance: .; j_gene: TRBJ2-1; v_gene: TRBV10-3; d_gene: TRBD2; CDR3nt: TGTGCCATTGGGACCGGGACTAGCGGGACCCGAGGGGAGCAGTTCTTC; CDR3aa: CAIGTGTSGTRGEQFF
abundance: few; j_gene: TRBJ1-5; v_gene: TRBV10-2; d_gene: .; CDR3nt: TGCGCCAGCAGCAAACAGAGCAATCAGCCCCAGCATTTT; CDR3aa: CASSKQSNQPQHF
abundance: .; j_gene: TRBJ1-2; v_gene: TRBV21-1; d_gene: .; CDR3nt: TGTGCCAGCAGCAAATCCGCCAGGGGGACGGACTATGGCTACACCTTC; CDR3aa: CASSKSARGTDYGYTF
abundance: .; j_gene: TRBJ2-5; v_gene: TRBV2; d_gene: .; CDR3nt: TGTGCCAGCAGTGAAGCCATGCAAGAGACCCAGTACTTC; CDR3aa: CASSEAMQETQYF
abundance: .; j_gene: TRBJ2-2; v_gene: TRBV7-9; d_gene: .; CDR3nt: TGTGCCAGCAGCTTATGGGCTAGCGTCACGGGGGACACCGGGGAGCTGTTTTTT; CDR3aa: CASSLWASVTGDTGELFF
abundance: .; j_gene: TRBJ2-5; v_gene: TRBV6-5; d_gene: TRBD1; CDR3nt: TGTGCCAGCAGTTACCTAGGACAGGGGGGAGAGACCCAGTACTTC; CDR3aa: CASSYLGQGGETQYF
abundance: .; j_gene: TRBJ2-7; v_gene: TRBV29-1; d_gene: TRBD1; CDR3nt: TGCAGCGTTGCCAAGGGGACAGACGAGCAGTACTTC; CDR3aa: CSVAKGTDEQYF
abundance: once; j_gene: TRBJ2-3; v_gene: TRBV5-1; d_gene: TRBD2; CDR3nt: TGCGCCAGCAGCCTGCCGGGACTAGTCACAGATACGCAGTATTTT; CDR3aa: CASSLPGLVTDTQYF
abundance: once; j_gene: TRBJ1-1; v_gene: TRBV6-5; d_gene: .; CDR3nt: TGTGCCAGCGGGGGGGGGACAAAAGCTTTCTTT; CDR3aa: CASGGGTKAFF
abundance: .; j_gene: TRBJ1-5; v_gene: TRBV5-8; d_gene: TRBD1; CDR3nt: TGTGCCAGCAGCTTGGACGGGACAGGGGGTCAGCCCCAGCATTTT; CDR3aa: CASSLDGTGGQPQHF
abundance: .; j_gene: TRBJ2-7; v_gene: TRBV5-1; d_gene: .; CDR3nt: TGCGCCAGCAGCTTGGATCCCCAGCCCTACGAGCAGTACTTC; CDR3aa: CASSLDPQPYEQYF
abundance: .; j_gene: TRBJ2-7; v_gene: TRBV2; d_gene: .; CDR3nt: TGTGCCAGCAGTTCCGGGACACCGATCTACGAGCAGTACTTC; CDR3aa: CASSSGTPIYEQYF
abundance: .; j_gene: TRBJ2-1; v_gene: TRBV9; d_gene: .; CDR3nt: TGTGCCAGCAGCGTCGGGGGGCTCGAGTACAATGAGCAGTTCTTC; CDR3aa: CASSVGGLEYNEQFF
abundance: few; j_gene: TRBJ1-6; v_gene: TRBV10-1; d_gene: .; CDR3nt: TGCGCCAGCAGCGACCCCGGTTCACCCCTCCACTTT; CDR3aa: CASSDPGSPLHF
abundance: .; j_gene: TRBJ2-7; v_gene: TRBV29-1; d_gene: .; CDR3nt: TGCAGCGTTTCTGACAGGACTTCTTCCTACGAGCAGTACTTC; CDR3aa: CSVSDRTSSYEQYF
abundance: few; j_gene: TRBJ1-1; v_gene: TRBV5-1; d_gene: .; CDR3nt: TGCGCCAGCAGCTTGATTGGGTCCCTGAACACTGAAGCTTTCTTT; CDR3aa: CASSLIGSLNTEAFF
abundance: once; j_gene: TRBJ2-1; v_gene: TRBV11-3; d_gene: TRBD2; CDR3nt: TGTGCCAGCAGCTTCGTGCTAGCGGGAGCTGCGGGGGAGCAGTTCTTC; CDR3aa: CASSFVLAGAAGEQFF
abundance: .; j_gene: TRBJ2-7; v_gene: TRBV5-6; d_gene: .; CDR3nt: TGTGCCAGCAGCCAACCAATGGCAGGGGTGGGTTACGAGCAGTACTTC; CDR3aa: CASSQPMAGVGYEQYF
abundance: .; j_gene: TRBJ1-4; v_gene: TRBV6-1; d_gene: .; CDR3nt: TGTGCCAGCAGTGAAGGCGGGACAACTAATGAAAAACTGTTTTTT; CDR3aa: CASSEGGTTNEKLFF
abundance: .; j_gene: TRBJ1-2; v_gene: TRBV11-3; d_gene: .; CDR3nt: TGTGCCAGCAGCTTGGGGACATCTACCTATGGCTACACCTTC; CDR3aa: CASSLGTSTYGYTF
abundance: .; j_gene: TRBJ2-5; v_gene: TRBV5-1; d_gene: .; CDR3nt: TGCGCCAGCAGCCCGGCAGCAGGTAACCAAGAGACCCAGTACTTC; CDR3aa: CASSPAAGNQETQYF
abundance: .; j_gene: TRBJ2-1; v_gene: TRBV11-2; d_gene: TRBD2; CDR3nt: TGTGCCAGCAGGGGGACTAGCTACTACAATGAGCAGTTCTTC; CDR3aa: CASRGTSYYNEQFF
abundance: few; j_gene: TRBJ2-7; v_gene: TRBV19; d_gene: .; CDR3nt: TGTGCCAGTAGTATGGGCTACGAGCAGTACTTC; CDR3aa: CASSMGYEQYF
abundance: .; j_gene: TRBJ1-1; v_gene: TRBV19; d_gene: TRBD1; CDR3nt: TGTGCCAGTACCGGTTCCGGACAGGGCAAGGCTGAAGCTTTCTTT; CDR3aa: CASTGSGQGKAEAFF
abundance: once; j_gene: TRBJ2-3; v_gene: TRBV7-9; d_gene: .; CDR3nt: TGTGCCAGCAGCTTCGGACAGAGCACAGATACGCAGTATTTT; CDR3aa: CASSFGQSTDTQYF
abundance: .; j_gene: TRBJ1-2; v_gene: TRBV19; d_gene: .; CDR3nt: TGTGCCACCAAACCGGGACATCGCGTTTATGGCTACACCTTC; CDR3aa: CATKPGHRVYGYTF
abundance: .; j_gene: TRBJ1-2; v_gene: TRBV4-3; d_gene: .; CDR3nt: TGCGCCAGCAGCCCGTCAGGATTTTCTTCTAACTATGGCTACACCTTC; CDR3aa: CASSPSGFSSNYGYTF
abundance: .; j_gene: TRBJ1-6; v_gene: TRBV5-1; d_gene: .; CDR3nt: TGCGCCAGCAAAGTTGGGGGCCCTAATTCACCCCTCCACTTT; CDR3aa: CASKVGGPNSPLHF
abundance: .; j_gene: TRBJ2-1; v_gene: TRBV6-5; d_gene: TRBD2; CDR3nt: TGTGCCAGCAGTTACGCTAGCGGGGATTACAATGAGCAGTTCTTC; CDR3aa: CASSYASGDYNEQFF
abundance: .; j_gene: TRBJ2-2; v_gene: TRBV19; d_gene: .; CDR3nt: TGTGCCAGTAGTATAAGGGGACCGTCGAACACCGGGGAGCTGTTTTTT; CDR3aa: CASSIRGPSNTGELFF
abundance: .; j_gene: TRBJ2-7; v_gene: TRBV18; d_gene: .; CDR3nt: TGTGCCAGCTCACCAATCGAAGCGCAAAGCTCCTACGAGCAGTACTTC; CDR3aa: CASSPIEAQSSYEQYF
abundance: few; j_gene: TRBJ1-1; v_gene: TRBV30; d_gene: TRBD1; CDR3nt: TGTGCCTGGAGTATGGGGTGGGGGACAGTCAACACTGAAGCTTTCTTT; CDR3aa: CAWSMGWGTVNTEAFF
abundance: few; j_gene: TRBJ1-1; v_gene: TRBV11-2; d_gene: .; CDR3nt: TGTGCCAGCAGCTTGCCTGTGAACACTGAAGCTTTCTTT; CDR3aa: CASSLPVNTEAFF
abundance: once; j_gene: TRBJ1-6; v_gene: TRBV27; d_gene: .; CDR3nt: TGTGCCAGCAGTTTAGGGGGGGATGGACCCCTCCACTTT; CDR3aa: CASSLGGDGPLHF
abundance: .; j_gene: TRBJ2-3; v_gene: TRBV5-1; d_gene: .; CDR3nt: TGCGCCAGCAGCTTAGTTTTGGGGGGAGGCACAGATACGCAGTATTTT; CDR3aa: CASSLVLGGGTDTQYF